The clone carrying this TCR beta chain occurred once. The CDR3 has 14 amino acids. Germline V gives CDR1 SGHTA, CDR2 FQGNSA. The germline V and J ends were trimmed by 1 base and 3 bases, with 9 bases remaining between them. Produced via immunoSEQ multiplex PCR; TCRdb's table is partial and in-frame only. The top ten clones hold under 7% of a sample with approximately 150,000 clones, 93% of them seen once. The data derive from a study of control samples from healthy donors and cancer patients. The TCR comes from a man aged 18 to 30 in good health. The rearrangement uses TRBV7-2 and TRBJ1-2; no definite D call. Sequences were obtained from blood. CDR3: CASSLVPQDYGYTF. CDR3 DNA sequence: TGTGCCAGCAGCTTAGTTCCACAAGACTATGGCTACACCTTC.